The 15 T cell receptor beta chains reported below all come from one sample, sequenced in a study of shared clonotypes between healthy human individuals. Some clones are missing from TCRdb's copy, which holds only in-frame ones; the method was immunoSEQ multiplex PCR. The sample contains 2 million to 3 million clones, 90% to 95% of which appear only once. The material sequenced was naive CD4+ T cells sorted from blood. Subset given: CD45RA+ positively selected. Receptor source: a man aged 18 to 30 in good health.

V and J are TRBV10-3 and TRBJ1-1, with TRBD1 as a possible D gene (6 bases). Germline CDR1 is ENHRY and CDR2 is SYGVKD. V shed 8 bases and J shed 4 bases, with 14 bases lying between them. The CDR3 contains 13 residues. The CDR3 nucleotides are TGTGCCATCCAAGGGACACCGGGCACTGAAGCTTTCTTT. It specifies CAIQGTPGTEAFF.

A word on this clone: Other DNA sequences in the same sample also yield this CDR3. V is TRBV9 and J is TRBJ2-1; 7 bases align to TRBD1. V shed 0 bases, J shed 10 bases, and the junction held 4 bases outside the gene matches. The CDR3 length is 13 residues. Germline V CDR1 and CDR2: SGDLS, YYNGEE. CDR3: CASSVGQGGEQFF. CDR3 in DNA: TGTGCCAGCAGCGTAGGACAGGGCGGCGAGCAGTTCTTC.

The gene calls are TRBV5-1 and TRBJ1-6; D gene uncertain. CDR1 is SGHRS and CDR2 is YFSETQ in the germline V gene. The V end lost 0 bases, the J end lost 6 bases, and 7 bases lay between the germline ends. The CDR3 contains 14 residues. As DNA, the CDR3 is TGCGCCAGCAGCTTGGAGAACAGTAATTCACCCCTCCACTTT. Protein: CASSLENSNSPLHF. Full variable domain (outside the CDR3, taken from reference TRBV5-1 and TRBJ1-6): KAGVTQTPRYLIKTRGQQVTLSCSPISGHRSVSWYQQTPGQGLQFLFEYFSETQRNKGNFPGRFSGRQFSNSRSEMNVSTLELGDSALYLCASSLENSNSPLHFGNGTRLTVT.

CDR3 amino acids: CASSVGTGRLNSYNEQFF. The CDR3 coding sequence is TGTGCCAGTAGTGTCGGCACAGGGAGACTAAACTCCTACAATGAGCAGTTCTTC. The genes are TRBV19 and TRBJ2-1; D possibly corresponds to TRBD1 (6 bases). Germline CDR1 reads LNHDA; CDR2 reads SQIVND (reference sequence). This CDR3 has 18 residues. V was trimmed by 5 bases and J by 0 bases, leaving 20 bases between them.

The chain links TRBV7-2 to TRBJ2-7; D gene unclear. Germline CDR1 reads SGHTA; CDR2 reads FQGNSA. There are 13 residues in the CDR3. The ends were cut back, 2 bases at V and 3 bases at J, with 8 bases in the middle. The CDR3 reads CASSLSHSYEQYF. The DNA of the CDR3 is TGTGCCAGCAGCTTAAGTCACAGCTACGAGCAGTACTTC. Variable domain in full (rest from reference TRBV7-2 and TRBJ2-7): GAGVSQSPSNKVTEKGKDVELRCDPISGHTALYWYRQSLGQGLEFLIYFQGNSAPDKSGLPSDRFSAERTGGSVSTLTIQRTQQEDSAVYLCASSLSHSYEQYFGPGTRLTVT.

This chain joins TRBV9 and TRBJ2-2; 10 bases align to TRBD2. CDR1 is SGDLS and CDR2 is YYNGEE in the germline V gene. V dropped 4 bases and J dropped 3; count of bases not matched to a gene: 12. This CDR3 spans 18 amino acids. The CDR3 DNA is TGTGCCAGCAGCCCGGGGACAGACCTAGCGGGAGACACCGGGGAGCTGTTTTTT. Translation gives CASSPGTDLAGDTGELFF.

J is TRBJ2-1 and V is TRBV11-3, with 8 bases that match TRBD2. The V and J ends lost 5 bases and 7 bases, in that order; junction bases with no gene match: 10. Germline V gene data show CDR1 as SGHNT and CDR2 as YENEEA. CDR3 length equals 15 residues. CDR3 DNA: TGTGCCAGCAGCCAGAGTTCGGCTAGCGGGAATGAGCAGTTCTTC. Translated, it gives CASSQSSASGNEQFF.

V is TRBV7-6 and J is TRBJ2-3; no definite D call. The CDR3 length is 13 residues. Trimming cost V 4 bases and J 5 bases, with 10 bases left between them. Looked up from germline, CDR1 is SGHVS and CDR2 is FNYEAQ. CDR3 amino acids: CASSSVHGDTQYF. The CDR3, as DNA: TGTGCCAGCAGCTCCGTTCATGGAGATACGCAGTATTTT.

This chain joins TRBV6-5 and TRBJ1-1, with TRBD1 matching over 8 bases. The germline V gene has CDR1 MNHEY and CDR2 SVGAGI. V lost 6 bases to trimming and J lost 8 bases; unmatched junction nucleotides: 5. The CDR3 has 12 residues. Here the CDR3 DNA reads TGTGCCAGCAGCAAGGACAGGGTGGAAGCTTTCTTT. Protein product: CASSKDRVEAFF.

This clone was recorded only once. The chain couples TRBV27 to TRBJ2-2; D call uncertain. This CDR3 has 13 residues. Germline V lookup: CDR1 MNHEY, CDR2 SMNVEV (reference sequence). V gave up 8 bases and J gave up 5 bases, with 12 bases separating them. The CDR3 coding sequence is TGTGCCAGCTGGTTAGACGGTACCGGGGAGCTGTTTTTT. Its translation is CASWLDGTGELFF.

The DNA of the CDR3 is TGTGCCAGTAGTGTCCTAAGCGGGAGGGCCGTTCATGAGCAGTTCTTC. Amino acid sequence: CASSVLSGRAVHEQFF. The V and J genes are TRBV19 and TRBJ2-1; TRBD2 matches 10 bases. V gave up 5 bases and J gave up 8 bases; unmatched junction bases: 12. This CDR3 is built from 16 residues. Germline CDR1 and CDR2: LNHDA and SQIVND (reference sequence). The full variable domain, in which reference TRBV19 and TRBJ2-1 provide the parts outside the CDR3, is DGGITQSPKYLFRKEGQNVTLSCEQNLNHDAMYWYRQDPGQGLRLIYYSQIVNDFQKGDIAEGYSVSREKKESFPLTVTSAQKNPTAFYLCASSVLSGRAVHEQFFGPGTRLTVL.

In DNA, the CDR3 is TGTGCCAGCAGCTTTGTTAGCTGGGACCATCCAAAAAACATTCAGTACTTC. The encoded protein is CASSFVSWDHPKNIQYF. The chain joins TRBV7-9 to TRBJ2-4; tentatively, D is TRBD1 or TRBD2 (5 bases each). Germline loops: CDR1 SEHNR, CDR2 FQNEAQ (reference sequence). This CDR3 region has 17 residues. V dropped 3 bases and J dropped 4 bases, with 19 bases sitting between them.

This clone was observed a handful of times. The V gene is TRBV27, the J gene TRBJ2-3; D unclear. Germline CDR1 MNHEY, CDR2 SMNVEV (reference sequence). The CDR3 sequence is 13 residues long. V was cut by 4 bases and J by 0 bases, with 5 bases left in between. CDR3: CASSSPSTDTQYF. Written as DNA, the CDR3 is TGTGCCAGCAGTTCCCCTAGCACAGATACGCAGTATTTT.

This chain connects TRBV11-3 to TRBJ2-5; no clear D. Germline CDR1 SGHNT, CDR2 YENEEA. V dropped 1 base and J dropped 5 bases, with 14 bases sitting between them. CDR3 length: 15 amino acids. CDR3 protein: CASSLGSNYEETQYF. The CDR3 nucleotides are TGTGCCAGCAGCTTAGGTTCCAACTATGAGGAGACCCAGTACTTC.

The genes are TRBV5-1 and TRBJ2-7; 7 bases line up with TRBD1. Unmatched junction bases numbered 14, after V lost 4 bases and J lost 4 bases. There are 16 residues in the CDR3. From germline, CDR1 is SGHRS and CDR2 YFSETQ. The CDR3 DNA follows: TGCGCCAGCAGCGTCGGTCTCGGACAGGTTCGTTACGAGCAGTACTTC. Encoded protein: CASSVGLGQVRYEQYF.